This T cell receptor (beta chain) was observed in a study of T-cell memory formation after mild COVID-19. Study-level background: Most TCR clusters belonged to a single donor.

Overall study findings and caveats: Mainly in CM and EM were contracting CD4+ clones; CD8+ were in EMRA.

This clonotype has more than one count but fewer than ten. Its target is unknown. TCR alpha and TCR beta cDNA libraries carrying sample barcodes and UMIs were produced by 5'RACE using constant-segment primers. TCRdb called the 5' RACE reads again in MiXCR, with one record for every CDR3 protein. Among 100,000 to 150,000 distinct CDR3 sequences listed, approximately 15% were seen once. This CDR3 region has 15 residues. Trimming removed 6 bases from V and 2 bases from J, with 17 bases in between. CDR1 and CDR2 (germline): MNHEY, SVGAGI. The sequence was collected from a man between 18 and 29 years old who had mild COVID-19 (a few samples of this study predate the infection). Cell type and time point are not known. The chain employs TRBV6-5 and TRBJ2-7; D call uncertain. What was sequenced was PBMCs or a T cell subset sorted from them (not recorded which). CDR3 residues: CASSTDARLTYEQYF. CDR3 bases: TGTGCCAGCAGCACGGACGCCCGCCTGACCTACGAGCAGTACTTC.